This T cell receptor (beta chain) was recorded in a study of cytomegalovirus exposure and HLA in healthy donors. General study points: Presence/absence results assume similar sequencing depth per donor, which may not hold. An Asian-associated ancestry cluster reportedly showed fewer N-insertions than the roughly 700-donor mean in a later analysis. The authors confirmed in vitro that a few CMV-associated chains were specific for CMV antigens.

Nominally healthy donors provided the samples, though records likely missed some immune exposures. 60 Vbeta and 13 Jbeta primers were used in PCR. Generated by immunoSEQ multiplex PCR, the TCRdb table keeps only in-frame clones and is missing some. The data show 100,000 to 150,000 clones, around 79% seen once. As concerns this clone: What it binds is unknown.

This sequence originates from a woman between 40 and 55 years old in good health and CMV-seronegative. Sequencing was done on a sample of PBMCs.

CDR3 bases: TGTGCCAGCAGTAGGGGGCTAGGGGAGACCCAGTACTTC. It is translated as CASSRGLGETQYF. The chain recombines TRBV6-6 with TRBJ2-5; 7 nucleotides align to TRBD1. The trim removed 5 bases at V and 5 bases at J, leaving 5 bases unmatched. Germline lookup yields CDR1 MNHNY and CDR2 SVGAGI (reference sequence). This CDR3 region has 13 residues.